One sample yielded the 5 T cell receptor beta chains listed below, sequenced in a study of blood T cell repertoires in COVID-19. Repertoires were generated with immunoSEQ multiplex PCR, while TCRdb's copy carries only in-frame clones and drops some. The sample has some 250,000 clones, around 82% seen once. Sequences were obtained from peripheral blood. The receptors shown here come from a woman aged 18-29 years with acute or convalescent COVID-19.

The chain carries TRBV7-8 and TRBJ2-7, with 8 bases aligning to TRBD1. This CDR3 region has 15 residues. V lost 5 bases, J lost 6 bases, and 12 bases stayed unmatched. Germline V gene sequence: CDR1 SGHVS, CDR2 FQNEAQ. For the CDR3, the DNA is TGTGCCAGCAGCCATGGACAGGGTGGAGGTTTCGAGCAGTACTTC. It codes for CASSHGQGGGFEQYF.

CDR3 nucleotides: TGTGCCAGCAGCTTAGACCCGGGACAGGGAGTTGGCGAAAAACTGTTTTTT. Translated, it gives CASSLDPGQGVGEKLFF. The chain recombines TRBV11-2 with TRBJ1-4; 9 bases are shared with TRBD1. CDR3 length: 17 amino acids. The J segment lost 8 bases and the V segment lost 0 bases, leaving 10 bases of the junction unmatched. The V gene's germline CDR1 is SGHAT and CDR2 FQNNGV.

The genes are TRBV4-2 and TRBJ2-5, with D possibly being TRBD1 (6 bases). Trimming cost V 3 bases and J 1 base, with 9 bases left between them. The CDR3 totals 14 residues. The germline V gene encodes CDR1 LGHNA and CDR2 YNFKEQ. The chain's CDR3 is CASSHGQSQETQYF. The CDR3 coding sequence is TGTGCCAGCAGCCACGGACAGAGCCAAGAGACCCAGTACTTC.

The V and J genes are TRBV7-9 and TRBJ1-1, with D perhaps matching TRBD1 (6 bases). V gave up 4 bases and J gave up 1 base, with 10 bases separating them. Germline CDR1 and CDR2: SEHNR and FQNEAQ (reference sequence). The CDR3 is 14 residues long. This CDR3 is CASSWGGQNTEAFF. The CDR3 DNA sequence: TGTGCCAGCAGCTGGGGGGGACAGAACACTGAAGCTTTCTTT.

This chain uses TRBV15 with TRBJ2-4; possible D gene TRBD2, 5 bases. The CDR3 loop spans 20 amino acids. V dropped 0 bases and J dropped 2 bases, with 23 bases sitting between them. Per germline, CDR1 LNHNV and CDR2 YYDKDF (reference sequence). DNA of the CDR3: TGTGCCACCAGCAGAGATTGGGTGAGGGATCCTCCTGGGACCAAAAACATTCAGTACTTC. Its translation: CATSRDWVRDPPGTKNIQYF.